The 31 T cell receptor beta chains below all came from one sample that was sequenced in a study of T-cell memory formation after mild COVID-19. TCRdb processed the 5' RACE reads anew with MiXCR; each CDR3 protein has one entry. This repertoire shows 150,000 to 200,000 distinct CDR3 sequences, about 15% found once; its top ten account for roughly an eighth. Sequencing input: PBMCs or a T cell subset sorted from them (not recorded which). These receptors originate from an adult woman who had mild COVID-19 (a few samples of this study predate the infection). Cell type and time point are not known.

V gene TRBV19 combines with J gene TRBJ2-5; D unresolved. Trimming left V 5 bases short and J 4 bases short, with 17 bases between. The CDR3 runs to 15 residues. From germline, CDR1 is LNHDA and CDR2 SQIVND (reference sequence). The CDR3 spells CASSLRVVRGETQYF. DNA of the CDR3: TGTGCCAGTAGTCTCCGCGTGGTCAGAGGAGAGACCCAGTACTTC.

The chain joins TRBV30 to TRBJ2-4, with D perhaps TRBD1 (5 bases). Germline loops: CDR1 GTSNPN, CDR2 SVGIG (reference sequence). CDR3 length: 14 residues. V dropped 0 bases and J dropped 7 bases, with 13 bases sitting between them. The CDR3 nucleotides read TGTGCCTGGAGTGTCCGGGTCAGGGTCAACATTCAGTACTTC. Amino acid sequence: CAWSVRVRVNIQYF.

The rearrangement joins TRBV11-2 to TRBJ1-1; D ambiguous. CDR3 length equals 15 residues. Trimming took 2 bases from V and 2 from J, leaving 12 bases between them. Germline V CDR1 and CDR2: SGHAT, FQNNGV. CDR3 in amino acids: CASSLLSFSNTEAFF. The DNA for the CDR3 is TGTGCCAGCAGCTTACTTTCGTTCTCAAACACTGAAGCTTTCTTT.

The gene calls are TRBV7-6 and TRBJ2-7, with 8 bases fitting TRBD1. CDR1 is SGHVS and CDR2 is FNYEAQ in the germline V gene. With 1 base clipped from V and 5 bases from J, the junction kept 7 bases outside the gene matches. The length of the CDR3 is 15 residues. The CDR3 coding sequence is TGTGCCAGCAGCTTAGAAAGTGCAGGGGGCCACGAGCAGTACTTC. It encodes CASSLESAGGHEQYF.

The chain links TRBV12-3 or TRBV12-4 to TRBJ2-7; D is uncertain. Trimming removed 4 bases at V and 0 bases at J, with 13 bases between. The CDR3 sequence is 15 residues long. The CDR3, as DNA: TGTGCCAGCAGTTCCGGACCGATTAGCTCCTACGAGCAGTACTTC. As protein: CASSSGPISSYEQYF.

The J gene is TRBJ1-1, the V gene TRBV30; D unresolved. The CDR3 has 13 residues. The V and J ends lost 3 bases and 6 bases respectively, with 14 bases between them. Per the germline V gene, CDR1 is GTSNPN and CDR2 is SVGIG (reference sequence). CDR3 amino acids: CAWSDTAFSEAFF. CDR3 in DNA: TGTGCCTGGAGCGACACAGCGTTCTCTGAAGCTTTCTTT.

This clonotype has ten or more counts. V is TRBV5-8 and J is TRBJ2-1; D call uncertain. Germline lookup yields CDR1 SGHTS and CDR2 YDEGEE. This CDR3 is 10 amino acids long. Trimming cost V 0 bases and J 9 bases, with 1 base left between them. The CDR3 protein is CASSLGEQFF. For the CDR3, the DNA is TGTGCCAGCAGCTTGGGTGAGCAGTTCTTC.

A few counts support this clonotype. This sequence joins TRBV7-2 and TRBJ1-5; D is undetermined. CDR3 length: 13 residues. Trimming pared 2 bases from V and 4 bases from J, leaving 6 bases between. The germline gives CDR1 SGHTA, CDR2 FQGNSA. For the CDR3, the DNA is TGTGCCAGCAGCTTACTCCGGAATCAGCCCCAGCATTTT. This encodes CASSLLRNQPQHF.

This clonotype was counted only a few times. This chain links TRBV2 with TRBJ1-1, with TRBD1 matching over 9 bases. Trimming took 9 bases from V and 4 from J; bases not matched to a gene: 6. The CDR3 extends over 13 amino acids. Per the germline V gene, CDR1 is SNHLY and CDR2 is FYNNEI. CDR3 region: CARPGQGGTEAFF. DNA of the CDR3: TGTGCCAGGCCGGGACAGGGAGGCACTGAAGCTTTCTTT.

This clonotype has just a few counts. The CDR3 coding sequence is TGTGCCAGCAGCCAAGATTCGACAGGGCTTCTCAACGAGCAGTACTTC. Its protein product is CASSQDSTGLLNEQYF. The rearrangement links TRBV4-2 to TRBJ2-7, with 7 bases fitting TRBD1. CDR1 and CDR2 from the germline V gene are LGHNA and YNFKEQ. J was trimmed by 5 bases and V by 0 bases; bases with no gene match: 10. The CDR3 totals 16 residues.

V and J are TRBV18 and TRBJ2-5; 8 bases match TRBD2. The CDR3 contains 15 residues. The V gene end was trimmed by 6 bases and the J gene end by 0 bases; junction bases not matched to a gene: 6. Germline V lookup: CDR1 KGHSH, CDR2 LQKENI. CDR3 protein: CASSLSGGYQETQYF. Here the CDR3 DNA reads TGTGCCAGCTCCCTATCGGGAGGGTACCAAGAGACCCAGTACTTC.

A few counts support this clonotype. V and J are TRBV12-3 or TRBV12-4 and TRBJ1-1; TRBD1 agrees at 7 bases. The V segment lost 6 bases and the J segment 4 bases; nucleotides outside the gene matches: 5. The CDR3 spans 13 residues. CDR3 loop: CASSSTGRTEAFF. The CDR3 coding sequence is TGTGCCAGCAGCTCGACAGGGCGCACTGAAGCTTTCTTT.

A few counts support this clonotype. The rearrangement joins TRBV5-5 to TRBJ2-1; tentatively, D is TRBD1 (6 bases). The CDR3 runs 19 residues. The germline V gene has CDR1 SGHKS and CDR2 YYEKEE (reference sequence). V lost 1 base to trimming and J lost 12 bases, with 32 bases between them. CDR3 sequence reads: CASSLIPVMGAVRDLAQFF. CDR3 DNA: TGTGCCAGCAGCTTGATCCCGGTGATGGGGGCGGTTAGGGATTTGGCGCAGTTCTTC.

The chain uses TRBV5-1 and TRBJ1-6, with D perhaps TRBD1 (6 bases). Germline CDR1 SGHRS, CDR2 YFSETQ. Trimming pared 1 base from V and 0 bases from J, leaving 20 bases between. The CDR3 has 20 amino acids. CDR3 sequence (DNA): TGCGCCAGCAGCTTGCACCCCCGGACAGACCTGAGCTCCTATAATTCACCCCTCCACTTT. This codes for CASSLHPRTDLSSYNSPLHF.

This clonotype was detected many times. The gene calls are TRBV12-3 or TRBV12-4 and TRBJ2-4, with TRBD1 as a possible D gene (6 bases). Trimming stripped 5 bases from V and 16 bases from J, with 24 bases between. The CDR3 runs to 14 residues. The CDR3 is CASSDPRDTTSLYF. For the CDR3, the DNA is TGTGCCAGCAGTGACCCCCGGGACACGACCTCGTTATACTTC.

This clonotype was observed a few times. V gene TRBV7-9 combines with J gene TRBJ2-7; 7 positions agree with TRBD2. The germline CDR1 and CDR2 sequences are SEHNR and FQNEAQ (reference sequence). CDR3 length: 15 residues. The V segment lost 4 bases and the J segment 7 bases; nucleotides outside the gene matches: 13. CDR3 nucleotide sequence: TGTGCCAGCAGCTCCGGGCGAAGGGAGGGAGCGGAGCAGTACTTC. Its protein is CASSSGRREGAEQYF.

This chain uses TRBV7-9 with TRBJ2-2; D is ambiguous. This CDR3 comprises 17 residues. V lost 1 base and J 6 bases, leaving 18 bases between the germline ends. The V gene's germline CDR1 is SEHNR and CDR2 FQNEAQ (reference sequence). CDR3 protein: CASSLGPFQPLPGELFF. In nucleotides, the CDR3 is TGTGCCAGCAGCTTAGGTCCTTTCCAGCCCCTCCCCGGGGAGCTGTTTTTT.

For the CDR3, the DNA is TGTGCCGTAAACAAATGGGACTCACCTACGCAGTATTTT. As protein: CAVNKWDSPTQYF. The chain combines TRBV10-3 with TRBJ2-3; D is perhaps TRBD2 (6 bases). V lost 11 bases and J 8 bases, leaving 20 bases between the germline ends. This CDR3 has 13 amino acids. The germline CDR1 and CDR2 sequences are ENHRY and SYGVKD.

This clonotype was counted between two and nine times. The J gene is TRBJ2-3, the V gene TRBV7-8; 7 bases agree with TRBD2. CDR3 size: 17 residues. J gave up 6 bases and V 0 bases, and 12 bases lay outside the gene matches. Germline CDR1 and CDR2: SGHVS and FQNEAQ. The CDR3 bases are TGTGCCAGCAGCTTAGCCGGGACTACCGGTTGGAGGGATACGCAGTATTTT. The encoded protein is CASSLAGTTGWRDTQYF.

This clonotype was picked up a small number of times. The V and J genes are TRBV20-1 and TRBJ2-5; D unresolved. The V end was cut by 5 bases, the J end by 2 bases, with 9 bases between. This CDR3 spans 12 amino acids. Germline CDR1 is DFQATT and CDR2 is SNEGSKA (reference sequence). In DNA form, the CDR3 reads TGCAGTGCTGCTTGGCAGCAAGAGACCCAGTACTTC. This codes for CSAAWQQETQYF.

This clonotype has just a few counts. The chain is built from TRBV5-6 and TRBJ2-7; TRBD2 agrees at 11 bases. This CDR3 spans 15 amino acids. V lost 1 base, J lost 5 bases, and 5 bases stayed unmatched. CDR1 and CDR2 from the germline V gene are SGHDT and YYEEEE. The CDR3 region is CASSLWGTSGNEQYF. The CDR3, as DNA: TGTGCCAGCAGCTTGTGGGGGACTAGCGGTAACGAGCAGTACTTC.

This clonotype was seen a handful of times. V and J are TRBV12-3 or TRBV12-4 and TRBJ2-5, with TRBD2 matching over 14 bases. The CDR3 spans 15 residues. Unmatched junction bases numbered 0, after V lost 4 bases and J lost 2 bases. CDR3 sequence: CASSWTSGRQETQYF. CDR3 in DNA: TGTGCCAGCAGTTGGACTAGCGGGAGGCAAGAGACCCAGTACTTC.

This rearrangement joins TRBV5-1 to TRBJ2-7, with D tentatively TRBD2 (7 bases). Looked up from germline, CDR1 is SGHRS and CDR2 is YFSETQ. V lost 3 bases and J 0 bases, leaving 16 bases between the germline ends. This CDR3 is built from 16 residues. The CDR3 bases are TGCGCCAGCAGCTGGGGGGGCGCCGCTAGCTCCTACGAGCAGTACTTC. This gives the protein CASSWGGAASSYEQYF. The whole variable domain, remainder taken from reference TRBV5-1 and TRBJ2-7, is KAGVTQTPRYLIKTRGQQVTLSCSPISGHRSVSWYQQTPGQGLQFLFEYFSETQRNKGNFPGRFSGRQFSNSRSEMNVSTLELGDSALYLCASSWGGAASSYEQYFGPGTRLTVT.

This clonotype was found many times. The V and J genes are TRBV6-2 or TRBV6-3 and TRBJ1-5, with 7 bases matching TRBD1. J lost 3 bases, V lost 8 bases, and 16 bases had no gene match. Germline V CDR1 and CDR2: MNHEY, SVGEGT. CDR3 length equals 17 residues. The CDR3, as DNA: TGTGCCAGCGAATCAGGGGGAATACAACTCATCAATCAGCCCCAGCATTTT. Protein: CASESGGIQLINQPQHF.

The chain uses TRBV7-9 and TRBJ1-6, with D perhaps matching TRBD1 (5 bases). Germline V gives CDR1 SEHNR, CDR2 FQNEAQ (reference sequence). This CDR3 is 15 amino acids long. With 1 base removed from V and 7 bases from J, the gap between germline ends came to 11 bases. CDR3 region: CASSLGDLTNSPLHF. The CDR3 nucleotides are TGTGCCAGCAGCTTAGGGGACTTAACGAATTCACCCCTCCACTTT.

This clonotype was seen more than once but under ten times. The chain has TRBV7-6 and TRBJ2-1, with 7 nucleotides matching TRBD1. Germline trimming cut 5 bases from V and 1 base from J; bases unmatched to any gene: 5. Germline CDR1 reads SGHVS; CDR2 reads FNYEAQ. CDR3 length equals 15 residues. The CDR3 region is CASSAYRGSYNEQFF. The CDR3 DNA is TGTGCCAGCAGCGCTTACAGGGGTTCCTACAATGAGCAGTTCTTC.

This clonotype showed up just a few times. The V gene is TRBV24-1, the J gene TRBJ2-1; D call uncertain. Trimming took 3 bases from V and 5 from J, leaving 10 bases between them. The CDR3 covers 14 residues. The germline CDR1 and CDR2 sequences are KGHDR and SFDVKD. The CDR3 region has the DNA TGTGCCACCAGTGATGATCAGATTAACAATGAGCAGTTCTTC. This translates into CATSDDQINNEQFF.

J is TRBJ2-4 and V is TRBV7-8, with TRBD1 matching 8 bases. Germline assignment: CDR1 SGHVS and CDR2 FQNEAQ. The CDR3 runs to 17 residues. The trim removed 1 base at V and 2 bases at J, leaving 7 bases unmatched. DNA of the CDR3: TGTGCCAGCAGCTTAGATGACAGGGGAAGGTCCAAAAACATTCAGTACTTC. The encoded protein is CASSLDDRGRSKNIQYF.

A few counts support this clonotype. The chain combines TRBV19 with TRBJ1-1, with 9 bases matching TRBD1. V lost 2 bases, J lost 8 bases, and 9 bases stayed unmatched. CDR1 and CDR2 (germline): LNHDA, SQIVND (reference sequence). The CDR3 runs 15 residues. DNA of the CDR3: TGTGCCAGTAGTATAAGGGGACAGGGTATCGCGGAAGCTTTCTTT. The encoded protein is CASSIRGQGIAEAFF.

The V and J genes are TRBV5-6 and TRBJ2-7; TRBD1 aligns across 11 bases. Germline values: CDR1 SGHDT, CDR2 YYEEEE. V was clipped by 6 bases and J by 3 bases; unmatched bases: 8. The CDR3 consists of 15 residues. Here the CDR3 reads CASTESGTGGYEQYF. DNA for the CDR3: TGTGCCAGCACCGAATCCGGGACAGGGGGCTACGAGCAGTACTTC.

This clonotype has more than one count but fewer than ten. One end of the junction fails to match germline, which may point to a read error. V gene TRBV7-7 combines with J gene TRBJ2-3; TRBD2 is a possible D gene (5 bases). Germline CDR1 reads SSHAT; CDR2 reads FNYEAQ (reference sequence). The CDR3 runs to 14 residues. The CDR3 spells CASSPGFRGDTQYF. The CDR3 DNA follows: TGTGCTAGCAGCCCGGGCTTCCGCGGGGATACGCAGTATTTT. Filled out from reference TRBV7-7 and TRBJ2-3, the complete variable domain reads GAGVSQSPRYKVTKRGQDVTLRCDPISSHATLYWYQQALGQGPEFLTYFNYEAQPDKSGLPSDRFSAERPEGSISTLTIQRTEQRDSAMYRCASSPGFRGDTQYFGPGTRLTVL.